Below, 16 T cell receptor beta chains from the same sample are listed, as sequenced in a study of T cell repertoires in cytomegalovirus infection. TCRdb recomputed calls from the reads with MiXCR, one row per CDR3 protein. The sample includes around 170,000 distinct CDR3 sequences, approximately 15% of them seen just once. Material for sequencing was PBMCs. Receptor source: a human donor in good health (CMV status not recorded). Some clones in this sample may be carry-over from other donors' samples.

This clonotype occurred a few times. The CDR3 here is CSARDPRTPGRFRYEQYF. CDR3 coding DNA: TGCAGTGCTAGAGATCCCCGGACGCCAGGGAGATTTAGGTACGAGCAGTACTTC. The chain employs TRBV20-1 and TRBJ2-7; either TRBD1 or TRBD2 may supply D (5 bases each). Germline CDR1 DFQATT, CDR2 SNEGSKA (reference sequence). Trimming removed 0 bases from V and 4 bases from J, with 25 bases in between. The CDR3 sequence is 18 residues long.

This clonotype was recorded at least ten times. V gene TRBV7-9 combines with J gene TRBJ1-1; no definite D call. CDR3 size: 16 residues. CDR1 SEHNR and CDR2 FQNEAQ come from the germline V gene (reference sequence). Trimming shortened V by 8 bases and J by 3 bases, and 22 bases separated the two germline ends. CDR3 residues: CASPQSLGKTDTEAFF. CDR3 coding DNA: TGTGCCAGCCCCCAGTCCCTCGGAAAAACGGACACTGAAGCTTTCTTT.

The gene calls are TRBV20-1 and TRBJ2-1; no firm D call. The length of the CDR3 is 13 residues. Trimming pared 1 base from V and 3 bases from J, leaving 7 bases between. Germline CDR1 reads DFQATT; CDR2 reads SNEGSKA (reference sequence). The CDR3 here is CSARVLVYNEQFF. The CDR3 bases are TGCAGTGCTAGAGTTCTCGTCTACAATGAGCAGTTCTTC.

The chain is built from TRBV7-8 and TRBJ2-1; D gene uncertain. Trimming took off 2 bases at V and 6 bases at J, with 8 bases between the two ends. CDR1 and CDR2 (germline): SGHVS, FQNEAQ. The CDR3 has 13 residues. The CDR3 sequence: CASSLRRSNEQFF. The CDR3, as DNA: TGTGCCAGCAGCTTAAGAAGAAGCAATGAGCAGTTCTTC.

The genes are TRBV7-2 and TRBJ1-6; the match to TRBD1 covers 9 bases. V was pared by 4 bases and J by 2 bases, with 18 bases of the junction left unmatched. Looked up from germline, CDR1 is SGHTA and CDR2 is FQGNSA. This CDR3 has 21 residues. CDR3 sequence: CASSSLLPGQGWVTYNSPLHF. The CDR3 region has the DNA TGTGCCAGCAGCTCCCTCCTTCCGGGACAGGGCTGGGTAACCTATAATTCACCCCTCCACTTT.

This clonotype occurred a few times. J is TRBJ2-1 and V is TRBV29-1, with a possible D match to TRBD2 (6 bases). Trimming cost V 6 bases and J 6 bases, with 12 bases left between them. Germline lookup yields CDR1 SQVTM and CDR2 ANQGSEA. CDR3 length equals 12 residues. CDR3 DNA sequence: TGCAGCGTCCCCTTGGGGGGCAATGAGCAGTTCTTC. This gives the protein CSVPLGGNEQFF.

This clonotype was found many times. This chain uses TRBV7-2 with TRBJ2-5; 14 nucleotides agree with TRBD2. Unmatched junction bases numbered 4, after V lost 3 bases and J lost 7 bases. This CDR3 spans 15 amino acids. The germline V gene has CDR1 SGHTA and CDR2 FQGNSA. Here the CDR3 DNA reads TGTGCCAGCAGCTTTGGGACTAGCGGGAGTTGGACCCAGTACTTC. Its translation: CASSFGTSGSWTQYF.

This clonotype was observed many times. The chain has TRBV5-1 and TRBJ2-2, with D possibly TRBD1 on 6 matching bases. V lost 5 bases and J lost 3, with 11 bases in between. This CDR3 spans 14 amino acids. Germline assignment: CDR1 SGHRS and CDR2 YFSETQ. CDR3 sequence (DNA): TGCGCCAGCAGTCGGGACACCCACACCGGGGAGCTGTTTTTT. Encoded protein: CASSRDTHTGELFF.

This clonotype was observed many times. The chain carries TRBV7-2 and TRBJ2-3, with 7 bases fitting TRBD1. Trimming took 3 bases from V and 2 from J; bases not matched to a gene: 5. The CDR3 covers 15 residues. CDR1 and CDR2 (germline): SGHTA, FQGNSA. CDR3 sequence (DNA): TGTGCCAGCAGCTTCGGACAGGCTACCACAGATACGCAGTATTTT. This encodes CASSFGQATTDTQYF.

In this sample, this clonotype turned up a few times. This chain connects TRBV29-1 to TRBJ2-5, with D perhaps matching TRBD1 or TRBD2 (6 bases each). Germline assignment: CDR1 SQVTM and CDR2 ANQGSEA. Trimming removed 6 bases from V and 4 bases from J, with 12 bases in between. CDR3 length equals 12 residues. The CDR3 spells CSVFRGGETQYF. CDR3 coding DNA: TGCAGCGTCTTCAGGGGAGGAGAGACCCAGTACTTC.

This clonotype was detected many times. The rearrangement uses TRBV7-3 and TRBJ2-7; 8 bases agree with TRBD1. The germline V gene has CDR1 SGHTA and CDR2 FQGTGA. V lost 4 bases and J lost 6; bases outside the gene matches: 5. This CDR3 is 13 amino acids long. CDR3: CASSSGQGGEQYF. CDR3 nucleotides: TGTGCCAGCAGCTCCGGACAGGGAGGCGAGCAGTACTTC.

The table lists this clonotype with many counts. The genes are TRBV10-2 and TRBJ2-1, with 11 bases fitting TRBD2. The V and J ends lost 10 bases and 9 bases, in that order; junction bases with no gene match: 8. The CDR3 consists of 13 residues. In germline, CDR1 is WSHSY, CDR2 SAAADI. CDR3 sequence reads: CATRSGGAGEQFF. The CDR3 nucleotides read TGCGCCACCCGTAGCGGGGGGGCCGGTGAGCAGTTCTTC.

Only a few counts were recorded for this clonotype. This chain links TRBV2 with TRBJ2-2; TRBD2 matches at 8 bases. The trim removed 2 bases at V and 7 bases at J, leaving 15 bases unmatched. CDR1 SNHLY and CDR2 FYNNEI come from the germline V gene. CDR3 length: 18 amino acids. The DNA of the CDR3 is TGTGCCAGCAGTGAACTTGCCCGGGGACTAGACATCATCGGGGAGCTGTTTTTT. This translates into CASSELARGLDIIGELFF.

The chain carries TRBV6-2 or TRBV6-3 and TRBJ2-7, with a tentative D call TRBD1 (6 bases). Per the germline V gene, CDR1 is MNHEY and CDR2 is SVGEGT. V was trimmed by 9 bases and J by 3 bases, leaving 18 bases between them. CDR3 length: 14 residues. CDR3 in DNA: TGTGCCAGGGAGACAGGACGTAATTACTACGAGCAGTACTTC. Translating gives CARETGRNYYEQYF.

This clonotype was observed a few times. This chain joins TRBV29-1 and TRBJ2-2; TRBD1 might be the D (6 bases). Between the trimmed V and J ends, which lost 2 bases and 6 bases, there was a span of 7 bases. This CDR3 has 12 amino acids. Germline CDR1 SQVTM, CDR2 ANQGSEA. The CDR3 coding sequence is TGCAGCGTTGAATCAGGGGCCGGGGAGCTGTTTTTT. Translation gives CSVESGAGELFF.

This clonotype was found a few times. The chain is built from TRBV6-2 or TRBV6-3 and TRBJ2-3; weak D call: TRBD2 (5 bases). The CDR3 covers 14 residues. Deletions cut 2 bases from V and 4 bases from J, with 10 bases between. Germline-derived CDR1 and CDR2 are MNHEY and SVGEGT. CDR3 in DNA: TGTGCCAGCAGTTACGGTTCGGAGGCAGATACGCAGTATTTT. Translated, it gives CASSYGSEADTQYF.